These 20 T cell receptor beta chains originate from one sample sequenced in a study of long-term antiretroviral therapy in people with HIV. They ran version v3.0 of the immunoSEQ assay at survey level. Sequencing was performed with immunoSEQ multiplex PCR; in TCRdb, only in-frame clones are kept and a portion is missing. The sample includes over 15,000 clones, 80% to 90% of them seen just once. The sample was unsorted PBMCs, taken 4.2 years after starting antiretroviral therapy. Receptors originate from a man aged 50 to 59 with HIV.

Worth noting for this clone: Relative to the germline gene, one junction end is altered; a read error may explain this. J is TRBJ2-3 and V is TRBV6-6; a weak D match, TRBD1 (7 bases). In germline, CDR1 is MNHNY, CDR2 SVGAGI (reference sequence). The CDR3 covers 14 residues. Written as DNA, the CDR3 is TGTGCCGGCAGCCAGGGGGGCGTCACAGATACGCAGTATTTT. Translation gives CAGSQGGVTDTQYF.

The table lists this clone with a count of one. The chain employs TRBV11-2 and TRBJ2-7, with 7 positions matching TRBD1. This CDR3 region has 15 residues. Per the germline V gene, CDR1 is SGHAT and CDR2 is FQNNGV. With V trimmed by 5 bases and J by 1 base, 8 bases remained unmatched. CDR3 amino acids: CASSIYRGGSYEQYF. In DNA form, the CDR3 reads TGTGCCAGCAGCATATACAGGGGTGGTTCCTACGAGCAGTACTTC.

There are a few counts of this clone. The V call is TRBV7-2, the J call TRBJ2-7; D call uncertain. This CDR3 is built from 11 residues. Germline V gene lookup returns CDR1 SGHTA and CDR2 FQGNSA. V lost 5 bases and J 3 bases, leaving 5 bases between the germline ends. The CDR3 nucleotides read TGTGCCAGCAGCGACCGCTACGAGCAGTACTTC. This encodes CASSDRYEQYF.

This sequence joins TRBV4-3 and TRBJ1-2, with a weak D call TRBD1 (6 bases). Between the trimmed V and J ends, which lost 0 bases and 5 bases, there was a span of 19 bases. Germline V gene data show CDR1 as LGHNA and CDR2 as YSLEER. The CDR3 has 17 residues. As DNA, the CDR3 is TGCGCCAGCAGCCAAGATCCCGGGCAGGGGAGTTGGTATGGCTACACCTTC. It is translated as CASSQDPGQGSWYGYTF.

The chain links TRBV6-5 to TRBJ1-3, with no clear D. Trimming shortened V by 0 bases and J by 1 base, and 10 bases separated the two germline ends. This CDR3 has 16 amino acids. Looked up from germline, CDR1 is MNHEY and CDR2 is SVGAGI. Here the CDR3 DNA reads TGTGCCAGCAGTTACTCCCGGCCAACTTCTGGAAACACCATATATTTT. It is translated as CASSYSRPTSGNTIYF.

The CDR3: CASRYGNTEAFF. CDR3 sequence (DNA): TGTGCCAGCAGGTACGGGAACACTGAAGCTTTCTTT. The rearrangement uses TRBV25-1 and TRBJ1-1; D not resolved. This CDR3 region has 12 residues. The germline CDR1 and CDR2 sequences are MGHDK and SYGVNS. Trimming cost V 6 bases and J 1 base, with 6 bases left between them.

CDR3 residues: CASSLDSSSGNTIYF. The CDR3 coding sequence is TGTGCCAGCAGTCTAGACAGTAGCTCTGGAAACACCATATATTTT. J is TRBJ1-3 and V is TRBV28, with D maybe TRBD1 (5 bases). V gave up 5 bases and J gave up 0 bases, with 11 bases separating them. The germline CDR1 and CDR2 sequences are MDHEN and SYDVKM. The CDR3 runs to 15 residues. The whole variable domain, remainder taken from reference TRBV28 and TRBJ1-3, is DVKVTQSSRYLVKRTGEKVFLECVQDMDHENMFWYRQDPGLGLRLIYFSYDVKMKEKGDIPEGYSVSREKKERFSLILESASTNQTSMYLCASSLDSSSGNTIYFGEGSWLTVV.

This rearrangement joins TRBV18 to TRBJ2-7; 8 bases map to TRBD1. Germline CDR1 KGHSH, CDR2 LQKENI. The V gene end was trimmed by 3 bases and the J gene end by 6 bases; junction bases not matched to a gene: 10. CDR3 length: 15 residues. The CDR3 is CASSPPGQDTPEQYF. The CDR3 region has the DNA TGTGCCAGCTCACCCCCGGGACAGGATACGCCCGAGCAGTACTTC.

This clone was counted once. The chain couples TRBV9 to TRBJ1-4, with TRBD1 identical over 9 bases. This CDR3 region has 15 residues. Germline CDR1 and CDR2: SGDLS and YYNGEE. The trim removed 2 bases at V and 8 bases at J, leaving 7 bases unmatched. The CDR3 nucleotides read TGTGCCAGCAGCGTCGGACAGGGGATGTTGGAAAAACTGTTTTTT. This encodes CASSVGQGMLEKLFF.

The chain is built from TRBV10-2 and TRBJ2-1, with TRBD2 as a possible D gene (6 bases). Trimming left V 6 bases short and J 8 bases short, with 17 bases between. There are 14 residues in the CDR3. Germline CDR1 is WSHSY and CDR2 is SAAADI. CDR3 nucleotide sequence: TGCGCCAGCAGCCGGGACTCCCCCAGGGATGAGCAGTTCTTC. This sequence encodes CASSRDSPRDEQFF.

The chain uses TRBV27 and TRBJ2-3; either TRBD1 or TRBD2 may fit D (5 bases each). The germline V and J ends were trimmed by 6 bases and 4 bases, with 14 bases remaining between them. The CDR3 runs 14 residues. From germline, CDR1 is MNHEY and CDR2 SMNVEV (reference sequence). CDR3 DNA sequence: TGTGCCAGCAGAGAGCTCGGGGCATCAGATACGCAGTATTTT. Translation gives CASRELGASDTQYF.

This rearrangement joins TRBV19 to TRBJ2-7, with 7 bases identical to TRBD2. Per germline, CDR1 LNHDA and CDR2 SQIVND (reference sequence). The CDR3 length is 13 residues. Losses at the gene ends were 3 bases for V and 2 bases for J; bases not matched to a gene: 1. CDR3 coding DNA: TGTGCCAGTAGTATGGGAGGGGCCTACGAGCAGTACTTC. Protein sequence: CASSMGGAYEQYF.

The chain has TRBV9 and TRBJ2-7; tentative D call: TRBD1 (6 bases). CDR1 and CDR2 (germline): SGDLS, YYNGEE. The V gene lost 4 bases and the J gene lost 6 bases, with 14 bases spanning the gap. CDR3 size: 13 residues. Written as DNA, the CDR3 is TGTGCCAGCAGCTATTCAGGGGTAAGCGAGCAGTACTTC. Translated: CASSYSGVSEQYF.

This clone was picked up one time. V is TRBV19 and J is TRBJ1-2; 8 bases fit TRBD1. V lost 9 bases and J lost 2; bases outside the gene matches: 5. CDR1 is LNHDA, CDR2 SQIVND, per germline (reference sequence). This CDR3 region has 13 residues. CDR3 region: CASETGVNYGYTF. The CDR3 DNA is TGTGCCAGCGAGACAGGGGTGAACTATGGCTACACCTTC.

The J gene is TRBJ2-3, the V gene TRBV15; 11 nucleotides match TRBD2. From germline, CDR1 is LNHNV and CDR2 YYDKDF (reference sequence). The V and J ends lost 0 bases and 6 bases, in that order; junction bases with no gene match: 8. This CDR3 has 17 amino acids. The CDR3 nucleotides read TGTGCCACCAGCAGAGATCACCTAGCGGGGGGAGGTGATACGCAGTATTTT. This codes for CATSRDHLAGGGDTQYF. Complete variable domain (other parts from reference TRBV15 and TRBJ2-3): DAMVIQNPRYQVTQFGKPVTLSCSQTLNHNVMYWYQQKSSQAPKLLFHYYDKDFNNEADTPDNFQSRRPNTSFCFLDIRSPGLGDTAMYLCATSRDHLAGGGDTQYFGPGTRLTVL.

This clone showed up just a few times. This chain uses TRBV5-4 with TRBJ1-6; D ambiguous. The CDR3 has 17 residues. From germline, CDR1 is SGHNT and CDR2 YYREEE (reference sequence). The ends were cut back, 0 bases at V and 0 bases at J, with 10 bases in the middle. The CDR3 region has the DNA TGTGCCAGCAGCTTGGTGGAGGGTAGCTCCTATAATTCACCCCTCCACTTT. Its translation: CASSLVEGSSYNSPLHF. The complete variable domain, with remaining parts taken from reference TRBV5-4 and TRBJ1-6, reads ETGVTQSPTHLIKTRGQQVTLRCSSQSGHNTVSWYQQALGQGPQFIFQYYREEENGRGNFPPRFSGLQFPNYSSELNVNALELDDSALYLCASSLVEGSSYNSPLHFGNGTRLTVT.

This clone was counted only a few times. The J gene is TRBJ2-2, the V gene TRBV11-3, with TRBD1 as a possible D gene (5 bases). CDR3 length equals 17 residues. V lost 5 bases and J 0 bases, leaving 16 bases between the germline ends. Germline V gene sequence: CDR1 SGHNT, CDR2 YENEEA. CDR3 nucleotide sequence: TGTGCCAGCAGCCGGTTGGGAAGGGGTGCGAACACCGGGGAGCTGTTTTTT. The encoded protein is CASSRLGRGANTGELFF.

This clone was seen a single time. The CDR3 region is CASSLDRASGGIREQYF. Written as DNA, the CDR3 is TGTGCCAGCAGCTTAGATCGGGCAAGCGGGGGTATAAGGGAGCAGTACTTC. The chain has TRBV11-2 and TRBJ2-7, with TRBD2 matching over 8 bases. Germline CDR1 SGHAT, CDR2 FQNNGV. The CDR3 has 17 residues. Losses at the gene ends were 0 bases for V and 7 bases for J; bases not matched to a gene: 14.

The chain employs TRBV10-1 and TRBJ2-7; possibly TRBD2 for D (5 bases). V shed 5 bases and J shed 6 bases, with 11 bases lying between them. The CDR3 extends over 12 amino acids. The germline gives CDR1 WNHNN, CDR2 SYGVQD (reference sequence). The CDR3 sequence: CASSHNSGEQYF. The CDR3 DNA is TGCGCCAGCAGTCATAACAGCGGCGAGCAGTACTTC.

The chain carries TRBV10-1 and TRBJ2-7; the match to TRBD1 covers 10 bases. CDR3 length equals 13 residues. CDR1 is WNHNN, CDR2 SYGVQD, per germline (reference sequence). J was trimmed by 3 bases and V by 6 bases; bases with no gene match: 2. The CDR3 protein is CASRDRGHYEQYF. CDR3 nucleotide sequence: TGCGCCAGCAGAGACAGGGGGCACTACGAGCAGTACTTC.